The 21 T cell receptor beta chains below were found in one sample sequenced in a study of blood T cell repertoires in COVID-19. TCRdb's copy holds only in-frame clones and misses some; the assay was immunoSEQ multiplex PCR. Of roughly 300,000 clones in the sample, about 90% are singletons; the top ten hold more than 1%. The sample taken for sequencing was PBMCs or T cells enriched from blood (not recorded which). The receptors were sampled from a woman aged 30 to 39 who had recovered from COVID-19.

The rearrangement uses TRBV18 and TRBJ1-1; D gene ambiguous. The CDR3 contains 14 residues. Per the germline V gene, CDR1 is KGHSH and CDR2 is LQKENI. V was shortened by 4 bases and J by 5 bases, with 14 bases between the two germline ends. DNA for the CDR3: TGTGCCAGCTCACAAGATTCAGGAAGGACTGAAGCTTTCTTT. It codes for CASSQDSGRTEAFF.

The chain couples TRBV18 to TRBJ1-1, with a tentative D call TRBD1 (5 bases). Germline CDR1 KGHSH, CDR2 LQKENI. The CDR3 runs 16 residues. V was clipped by 2 bases and J by 1 base, with 14 bases between them. The CDR3 sequence: CASSPSLWGGNTEAFF. Here the CDR3 DNA reads TGTGCCAGCTCACCATCTCTCTGGGGGGGGAACACTGAAGCTTTCTTT.

V gene TRBV2 combines with J gene TRBJ1-2; no clear D gene. The CDR3 runs to 12 residues. V dropped 0 bases and J dropped 6 bases, with 5 bases sitting between them. CDR1 is SNHLY and CDR2 is FYNNEI in the germline V gene. CDR3 region: CASSEAVDGYTF. The CDR3 DNA sequence: TGTGCCAGCAGTGAAGCCGTCGATGGCTACACCTTC.

The chain joins TRBV7-2 to TRBJ2-2, with a possible D match to TRBD1 (5 bases). This CDR3 spans 14 amino acids. The V and J ends lost 4 bases and 7 bases respectively, with 13 bases between them. The germline CDR1 and CDR2 sequences are SGHTA and FQGNSA. CDR3 nucleotides: TGTGCCAGCAGCTCGCAGGGTTCAGTCGGGGAGCTGTTTTTT. Its protein is CASSSQGSVGELFF.

The chain employs TRBV30 and TRBJ1-1; D is unclear. The CDR3 contains 17 residues. Trimming cost V 0 bases and J 4 bases, with 21 bases left between them. Germline loops: CDR1 GTSNPN, CDR2 SVGIG (reference sequence). The CDR3 loop is CAWSVGPRGIRSTEAFF. CDR3 coding DNA: TGTGCCTGGAGTGTAGGGCCGCGGGGTATTCGGAGCACTGAAGCTTTCTTT.

The rearrangement links TRBV6-5 to TRBJ2-1, with D maybe TRBD1 (7 bases). Trimming cost V 6 bases and J 2 bases, with 14 bases left between them. Germline CDR1 reads MNHEY; CDR2 reads SVGAGI. The CDR3 spans 15 residues. In DNA form, the CDR3 reads TGTGCCAGCAGCTTAACAGGGGAGGCCTACAATGAGCAGTTCTTC. This translates into CASSLTGEAYNEQFF.

J is TRBJ1-2 and V is TRBV19, with D possibly being TRBD1 (6 bases). Trimming removed 6 bases at V and 4 bases at J, with 18 bases between. This CDR3 is 15 amino acids long. Per germline, CDR1 LNHDA and CDR2 SQIVND (reference sequence). The CDR3: CASRSYQDRGYGYTF. CDR3 coding DNA: TGTGCCAGTAGGTCCTACCAGGACAGAGGCTATGGCTACACCTTC.

The chain is built from TRBV23-1 and TRBJ2-5, with D perhaps TRBD2 (5 bases). TRBV23-1 is assigned to the ORF class and has an uncertain function. The CDR3 runs to 14 residues. The V gene lost 1 base and the J gene lost 5 bases, with 11 bases spanning the gap. The CDR3 DNA follows: TGCGCCAGCAGTCAATGTAGAGGGAACGAGACCCAGTACTTC. Protein sequence: CASSQCRGNETQYF.

The gene calls are TRBV7-9 and TRBJ2-3; 10 nucleotides agree with TRBD2. The CDR3 contains 14 residues. Looked up from germline, CDR1 is SEHNR and CDR2 is FQNEAQ (reference sequence). V lost 5 bases to trimming and J lost 6 bases; unmatched junction nucleotides: 5. CDR3 residues: CASSQSGGADTQYF. For the CDR3, the DNA is TGTGCCAGCAGCCAAAGCGGGGGGGCCGATACGCAGTATTTT.

The V call is TRBV4-3, the J call TRBJ1-6; TRBD1 is a possible D gene (5 bases). The CDR3 spans 16 residues. Looked up from germline, CDR1 is LGHNA and CDR2 is YSLEER. The V and J ends lost 0 bases and 10 bases respectively, with 16 bases between them. CDR3 loop: CASSQDSDGGRSPLHF. CDR3 DNA sequence: TGCGCCAGCAGCCAAGATTCCGACGGGGGGAGGTCACCCCTCCACTTT.

The J gene is TRBJ1-3, the V gene TRBV28, with D unclear. Trimming removed 1 base from V and 3 bases from J, with 7 bases in between. Germline V CDR1 and CDR2: MDHEN, SYDVKM. This CDR3 has 14 residues. CDR3 in DNA: TGTGCCAGCAGTTTATTCTCCGGTGGAAACACCATATATTTT. This gives the protein CASSLFSGGNTIYF.

The gene calls are TRBV14 and TRBJ2-3; possible D gene TRBD2, 5 bases. The CDR3 sequence is 14 residues long. Germline CDR1 reads SGHDN; CDR2 reads FVKESK. With 3 bases removed from V and 2 bases from J, the gap between germline ends came to 9 bases. The CDR3 sequence is CASSHGVYTDTQYF. CDR3 DNA sequence: TGTGCCAGCAGCCACGGGGTCTACACAGATACGCAGTATTTT.

The chain couples TRBV27 to TRBJ1-1, with TRBD1 matching 10 bases. The CDR3 has 15 residues. Germline CDR1 reads MNHEY; CDR2 reads SMNVEV (reference sequence). The J segment lost 5 bases and the V segment lost 1 base, leaving 4 bases of the junction unmatched. The CDR3 is CASSLYGTGDTEAFF. The CDR3 DNA reads TGTGCCAGCAGTTTATACGGGACAGGGGATACTGAAGCTTTCTTT.

V is TRBV10-3 and J is TRBJ2-7; D is possibly TRBD1 (6 bases). Trimming stripped 2 bases from V and 3 bases from J, with 14 bases between. CDR3 length: 15 residues. Germline values: CDR1 ENHRY, CDR2 SYGVKD. This CDR3 is CAISEPTRDNYEQYF. In nucleotides, the CDR3 is TGTGCCATCAGTGAGCCCACCCGGGACAACTACGAGCAGTACTTC.

The chain has TRBV5-1 and TRBJ2-7; D remains ambiguous. Germline CDR1 SGHRS, CDR2 YFSETQ. V lost 0 bases and J lost 6, with 10 bases in between. CDR3 size: 13 residues. This CDR3 is CASSLAGPSEQYF. The CDR3 bases are TGCGCCAGCAGCTTGGCAGGCCCCTCCGAGCAGTACTTC.

A single count supports this clone. The chain carries TRBV7-2 and TRBJ2-7; TRBD1 is a possible D gene (5 bases). Trimming cost V 1 base and J 3 bases, with 7 bases left between them. This CDR3 region has 13 residues. In germline, CDR1 is SGHTA, CDR2 FQGNSA. CDR3 DNA: TGTGCCAGCAGCTTAGGACAGAACTACGAGCAGTACTTC. It is translated as CASSLGQNYEQYF. Variable domain in full (rest from reference TRBV7-2 and TRBJ2-7): GAGVSQSPSNKVTEKGKDVELRCDPISGHTALYWYRQSLGQGLEFLIYFQGNSAPDKSGLPSDRFSAERTGGSVSTLTIQRTQQEDSAVYLCASSLGQNYEQYFGPGTRLTVT.

The V and J genes are TRBV19 and TRBJ1-2, with a possible D match to TRBD1 (6 bases). V was clipped by 5 bases and J by 7 bases, with 11 bases between them. Germline loops: CDR1 LNHDA, CDR2 SQIVND (reference sequence). The CDR3 covers 12 residues. In nucleotides, the CDR3 is TGTGCCAGTAGTTTCCGGGACATTGGCTACACCTTC. Translating gives CASSFRDIGYTF.

The V call is TRBV12-3 or TRBV12-4, the J call TRBJ1-2, with a tentative D call TRBD1 (6 bases). The V gene lost 6 bases and the J gene lost 2 bases, with 10 bases spanning the gap. The CDR3 runs 13 residues. The CDR3 coding sequence is TGTGCCAGCAGGCCCGGGACAAACTATGGCTACACCTTC. This translates into CASRPGTNYGYTF.

V and J are TRBV6-1 and TRBJ1-2, with D maybe TRBD1 (5 bases). Trimming cost V 0 bases and J 4 bases, with 6 bases left between them. This CDR3 has 13 residues. Germline V lookup: CDR1 MNHNS, CDR2 SASEGT. CDR3 amino acids: CASSEAGVYGYTF. CDR3 in DNA: TGTGCCAGCAGTGAAGCAGGGGTCTATGGCTACACCTTC.

The chain carries TRBV24-1 and TRBJ2-7; 8 bases align to TRBD1. The CDR3 is made up of 13 amino acids. Germline lookup yields CDR1 KGHDR and CDR2 SFDVKD. The V and J ends lost 9 bases and 0 bases, in that order; junction bases with no gene match: 3. CDR3 DNA sequence: TGTGCCACCGGGACAGGTACCTCCTACGAGCAGTACTTC. Its translation is CATGTGTSYEQYF.

Only a few counts were recorded for this clone. CDR3 in DNA: TGTGCCAGCAGCCGCGGGGGGGTCAATCAGCCCCAGCATTTT. Protein sequence: CASSRGGVNQPQHF. The chain couples TRBV27 to TRBJ1-5; D might be TRBD1 (5 bases). V was pared by 6 bases and J by 3 bases, with 12 bases between. The length of the CDR3 is 14 residues. Per the germline V gene, CDR1 is MNHEY and CDR2 is SMNVEV (reference sequence).